This TCR beta chain was captured by sequencing in a study of blood T cell repertoires in COVID-19. The wider study: Samples representing acute and convalescent COVID-19 were sourced from the United States, Italy and Spain. PBMCs, B-cell-depleted T cells, or T cells were the source of the cDNA or gDNA that made up the material.

CDR3 size: 16 residues. With 6 bases removed from V and 0 bases from J, the gap between germline ends came to 15 bases. The germline gives CDR1 SNHLY, CDR2 FYNNEI. In the authors' methods: Scientists estimated how many nucleated cells there were by amplifying reference gene primers. Profiled with immunoSEQ multiplex PCR; TCRdb holds only in-frame clones, not every one. The DNA was the basis for D and trimming; V, J and clone size are from that table. The sample records approximately 130,000 clones, over 70% being singletons. The chain joins TRBV2 to TRBJ2-4; no definite D call. The source of this sequence is a man aged 80 or over with acute or convalescent COVID-19. The sequenced sample was peripheral blood. In nucleotides, the CDR3 is TGTGCCAGCAGGGAGAGCCTCAGTATAGCCAAAAACATTCAGTACTTC. It encodes CASRESLSIAKNIQYF.